This T cell receptor beta chain was sequenced during a study of human T cells and chemical hapten exposure. As originally analysed: Individual samples carried between about 23,224 and 700,000 TCRs, with about 88,000 as the median. TCRdb re-called the RACE reads through MiXCR, storing one row per CDR3 protein. Clone size and V and J calls follow TCRdb, not the original study. The sample holds tens of thousands of distinct CDR3 sequences; about 8.6% are singletons and the top ten take around 2.8%. As to time point: healthy volunteer bleed at 2 weeks. The study extracted total RNA from unfractionated whole blood. Germline CDR1 and CDR2: SGHRS and YFSETQ. V shed 2 bases and J shed 2 bases, with 8 bases lying between them. The CDR3 sequence is 13 residues long.

The receptor's source is a female donor in good health. Some clones in this sample may be carry-over from other donors' samples. The chain links TRBV5-1 to TRBJ2-7; D is undetermined. Input material: whole blood. This CDR3 is CASSFAEPYEQYF. CDR3 coding DNA: TGCGCCAGCAGCTTCGCGGAACCCTACGAGCAGTACTTC.